A single sample gave rise to the 22 T cell receptor beta chains below, sequenced in a study of cytomegalovirus exposure and HLA in healthy donors. Use of 60 Vbeta and 13 Jbeta primers characterized the PCR. This table comes from immunoSEQ multiplex PCR, and its TCRdb copy is limited to in-frame clones, with some not included. This sample has 60,000 to 100,000 clones, with 78% found just once. What was sequenced was PBMCs. These receptor sequences come from a man aged 35-49 years in good health and CMV-seronegative.

Only one count was recorded for this clone. DNA for the CDR3: TGTGCCTGGAGCGCAGGGGGCGCCAATAACAATCAGCCCCAGCATTTT. It codes for CAWSAGGANNNQPQHF. The genes are TRBV30 and TRBJ1-5, with 8 bases fitting TRBD1. The CDR3 is 16 residues long. Germline V gene data show CDR1 as GTSNPN and CDR2 as SVGIG (reference sequence). V lost 3 bases to trimming and J lost 3 bases; unmatched junction nucleotides: 10.

The table lists this clone with a count of one. The chain recombines TRBV5-1 with TRBJ2-2; 7 bases line up with TRBD1. Germline values: CDR1 SGHRS, CDR2 YFSETQ. The CDR3 covers 16 residues. V gave up 1 base and J gave up 4 bases; unmatched junction bases: 7. The CDR3 spells CASSLKQGDSTGELFF. As DNA, the CDR3 is TGCGCCAGCAGCTTGAAGCAGGGGGACAGCACCGGGGAGCTGTTTTTT.

The J gene is TRBJ1-5, the V gene TRBV6-1; maybe TRBD1 (6 bases). The CDR3 length is 15 residues. V lost 5 bases and J 3 bases, leaving 14 bases between the germline ends. From germline, CDR1 is MNHNS and CDR2 SASEGT. The CDR3 sequence is CASSRLQGFNQPQHF. In DNA form, the CDR3 reads TGTGCCAGCAGTCGACTTCAGGGGTTCAATCAGCCCCAGCATTTT.

The CDR3: CASSLGTSAAGELFF. CDR3 coding DNA: TGCGCCAGCAGCTTGGGGACTAGCGCGGCCGGGGAGCTGTTTTTT. V is TRBV5-1 and J is TRBJ2-2, with 9 bases lining up with TRBD2. V trimming: 0 bases; J trimming: 6 bases; junction bases outside the gene matches: 3. This CDR3 is built from 15 residues. Germline CDR1 and CDR2: SGHRS and YFSETQ.

The chain links TRBV6-5 to TRBJ1-1; 7 bases are a match to TRBD1. CDR3 length equals 13 residues. V lost 6 bases to trimming and J lost 6 bases; unmatched junction nucleotides: 7. Germline CDR1 reads MNHEY; CDR2 reads SVGAGI. CDR3 in amino acids: CASSQGQTPEAFF. The CDR3 DNA reads TGTGCCAGCAGCCAGGGACAGACCCCTGAAGCTTTCTTT.

This clone was found a few times. The chain has TRBV28 and TRBJ1-1, with D uncertain. The V gene lost 3 bases and the J gene lost 8 bases, with 7 bases spanning the gap. The CDR3 consists of 11 residues. Germline V gene data show CDR1 as MDHEN and CDR2 as SYDVKM. CDR3 DNA: TGTGCCAGCAGTTTGGAACAGGAAGCTTTCTTT. Translating it yields CASSLEQEAFF.

This clone was detected a few times. The chain couples TRBV6-1 to TRBJ2-1; 10 bases match TRBD2. CDR3 size: 18 residues. With V trimmed by 2 bases and J by 5 bases, 12 bases remained unmatched. CDR1 and CDR2 (germline): MNHNS, SASEGT. CDR3 residues: CASSEFHFGLAGDNEQFF. The CDR3 DNA sequence: TGTGCCAGCAGTGAATTCCATTTTGGGCTAGCGGGAGACAATGAGCAGTTCTTC.

This clone was counted a single time. One end of the junction varies from germline; a read error may be responsible. V is TRBV7-3 and J is TRBJ2-1; the match to TRBD2 covers 10 bases. CDR1 and CDR2 from the germline V gene are SGHTA and FQGTGA. CDR3 length: 16 amino acids. The CDR3 here is CSSSGGAGGPSNEQFF. The CDR3 coding sequence is TGTTCCAGCAGCGGGGGAGCGGGAGGGCCCTCTAATGAGCAGTTCTTC.

Only a few counts were recorded for this clone. The chain carries TRBV6-1 and TRBJ1-2; 9 nucleotides match TRBD1. CDR1 is MNHNS, CDR2 SASEGT, per germline. The CDR3 is 14 amino acids. J lost 6 bases, V lost 7 bases, and 9 bases had no gene match. In DNA, the CDR3 is TGTGCCAGCAAGTCCGGGACAGGGCCCCATGGCTACACCTTC. Amino acid sequence: CASKSGTGPHGYTF.

V usage is TRBV28 and J usage is TRBJ1-2; D is perhaps TRBD1 (5 bases). Germline V gene lookup returns CDR1 MDHEN and CDR2 SYDVKM. The V and J ends lost 3 bases and 3 bases respectively, with 14 bases between them. The CDR3 is 15 residues long. The CDR3 nucleotides read TGTGCCAGCAGTTTGGCCGCTTCAGGGCACTATGGCTACACCTTC. Translated, it gives CASSLAASGHYGYTF.

The chain joins TRBV14 to TRBJ1-2; D is perhaps TRBD1 (5 bases). The CDR3 consists of 14 residues. In germline, CDR1 is SGHDN, CDR2 FVKESK. Trimming pared 2 bases from V and 5 bases from J, leaving 12 bases between. The CDR3 protein is CASSQFTGPYGYTF. The CDR3 DNA follows: TGTGCCAGCAGCCAATTCACAGGTCCTTATGGCTACACCTTC.

The chain carries TRBV5-8 and TRBJ2-2, with 15 bases fitting TRBD2. Germline trimming cut 3 bases from V and 7 bases from J; bases unmatched to any gene: 4. The CDR3 has 16 residues. Germline values: CDR1 SGHTS, CDR2 YDEGEE. CDR3 loop: CASSWTSGRVGGELFF. CDR3 in DNA: TGTGCCAGCAGCTGGACTAGCGGGAGGGTTGGCGGGGAGCTGTTTTTT.

This clone was counted a single time. The genes are TRBV28 and TRBJ1-1; D possibly corresponds to TRBD1 (5 bases). Trimming removed 6 bases from V and 0 bases from J, with 11 bases in between. Germline V gives CDR1 MDHEN, CDR2 SYDVKM. The CDR3 is 14 amino acids. CDR3 in amino acids: CASRLQAMNTEAFF. CDR3 nucleotides: TGTGCCAGCAGGTTACAGGCTATGAACACTGAAGCTTTCTTT.

The rearrangement links TRBV28 to TRBJ1-2, with unresolved D. CDR1 is MDHEN, CDR2 SYDVKM, per germline. CDR3 length: 13 residues. Between the trimmed V and J ends, which lost 4 bases and 2 bases, there was a span of 8 bases. The chain's CDR3 is CASSSNPNYGYTF. In DNA, the CDR3 is TGTGCCAGCAGTTCTAACCCGAACTATGGCTACACCTTC.

The chain carries TRBV28 and TRBJ2-5, with TRBD1 identical over 10 bases. With V trimmed by 1 base and J by 1 base, 6 bases remained unmatched. Per germline, CDR1 MDHEN and CDR2 SYDVKM. The CDR3 is 17 amino acids. The CDR3 bases are TGTGCCAGCAGTTTATCCCCCGGGACAGGGGTCCAAGAGACCCAGTACTTC. Amino acids: CASSLSPGTGVQETQYF.

This chain uses TRBV4-2 with TRBJ1-6; D gene ambiguous. This CDR3 has 16 residues. The germline V and J ends were trimmed by 0 bases and 6 bases, with 12 bases remaining between them. Germline assignment: CDR1 LGHNA and CDR2 YNFKEQ. This chain's CDR3 is CASSQDPMRINSPLHF. DNA of the CDR3: TGTGCCAGCAGCCAAGATCCTATGCGGATTAATTCACCCCTCCACTTT.

This chain connects TRBV11-2 to TRBJ1-5, with D unresolved. The germline V and J ends were trimmed by 5 bases and 4 bases, with 12 bases remaining between them. CDR3 length equals 14 residues. Per germline, CDR1 SGHAT and CDR2 FQNNGV. Here the CDR3 reads CASSLVGRNQPQHF. Written as DNA, the CDR3 is TGTGCCAGCAGCCTCGTGGGCAGGAATCAGCCCCAGCATTTT. Together with reference TRBV11-2 and TRBJ1-5, the CDR3 gives the full variable domain: EAGVAQSPRYKIIEKRQSVAFWCNPISGHATLYWYQQILGQGPKLLIQFQNNGVVDDSQLPKDRFSAERLKGVDSTLKIQPAKLEDSAVYLCASSLVGRNQPQHFGDGTRLSIL.

The chain couples TRBV5-1 to TRBJ2-3; 10 bases align to TRBD2. Germline CDR1 reads SGHRS; CDR2 reads YFSETQ. This CDR3 is 14 amino acids long. V was pared by 2 bases and J by 4 bases, with 1 base of the junction left unmatched. CDR3 sequence: CASSLGLAADTQYF. Written as DNA, the CDR3 is TGCGCCAGCAGCTTAGGACTAGCGGCAGATACGCAGTATTTT.

V gene TRBV7-3 combines with J gene TRBJ2-5; TRBD2 aligns across 7 bases. Trimming cost V 5 bases and J 9 bases; bases outside gene matches: 9. Per the germline V gene, CDR1 is SGHTA and CDR2 is FQGTGA. The CDR3 is 13 amino acids. The chain's CDR3 is CASSSGTEYPQYF. The CDR3 nucleotides are TGTGCCAGCAGCAGCGGGACGGAGTATCCCCAGTACTTC.

This sequence joins TRBV7-3 and TRBJ1-1; possible D gene TRBD1, 5 bases. Germline V gives CDR1 SGHTA, CDR2 FQGTGA. Trimming shortened V by 2 bases and J by 4 bases, and 17 bases separated the two germline ends. The CDR3 covers 16 residues. The CDR3 spells CASSLYPAGVGTEAFF. CDR3 bases: TGTGCCAGCAGCTTATACCCGGCGGGGGTGGGCACTGAAGCTTTCTTT.

The rearrangement uses TRBV25-1 and TRBJ1-2; D perhaps matches TRBD1 (6 bases). Trimming took off 2 bases at V and 4 bases at J, with 14 bases between the two ends. Looked up from germline, CDR1 is MGHDK and CDR2 is SYGVNS. The CDR3 extends over 15 amino acids. The CDR3 coding sequence is TGTGCCAGCAGTGAAGGCTTCGGGACACCCTATGGCTACACCTTC. Translating gives CASSEGFGTPYGYTF.

The V gene is TRBV13, the J gene TRBJ1-2; a weak D match, TRBD1 (6 bases). The CDR3 length is 13 residues. CDR1 is PRHDT, CDR2 FYEKMQ, per germline (reference sequence). V lost 1 base and J 5 bases, leaving 8 bases between the germline ends. The CDR3 here is CASSLAGEYGYTF. Here the CDR3 DNA reads TGTGCCAGCAGCTTAGCAGGGGAATATGGCTACACCTTC.